This T cell receptor beta chain was sequenced during a study of blood T cell repertoires in COVID-19 (dated by TCRdb to 2020 to 2021). At the level of the whole study: Samples covering the acute and convalescent phases of COVID-19 were provided by collaborators in the United States, Italy and Spain. The sample metadata nearly always contained a de-identified subject ID, COVID-19 status, age in years and sex. The prospective study material was composed of cDNA or gDNA derived from T cells, B-cell-depleted T cells, or PBMCs. Subjects who had been exposed to COVID-19, were actively infected with it, or had recovered from it provided the deeply sampled blood TCRbeta repertoires that made up the dataset. Samples were obtained from the ongoing ImmuneRACE study (first 160 participants) and from some 1,300 subjects provided by 6 global collaborators. The repertoires were made available in a free public database intended to serve as a resource for research on the immune response to SARS-CoV-2. Where available, HLA class I and class II types were taken from metadata supplied by the sample provider and were not determined by assay-based typing.

General conclusions and limits of the study: How much clinical and demographic metadata was included differed by source and by participant, and the metadata was provided uncurated.

The immunoSEQ Assay, a bias-controlled multiplex PCR, was used to amplify TCRbeta CDR3 regions from genomic DNA. Per the original workflow: Within the assay, amplification of reference gene primers was used to estimate how many nucleated cells each sample contained. To quantify the absolute abundance of each unique TCRbeta CDR3 rearrangement, sequence reads were collapsed and filtered. For each sample, productive Simpson clonality was calculated by taking the square root of Simpson's diversity index across productive rearrangements. Held by TCRdb, this immuneACCESS table contains in-frame sequences only and omits some clones. Under half of the omission traces to an unresolved V gene where checked; the cause of the rest is unknown. That table is the source of V, J and clone size, and D and trimming were worked out from the DNA. This sample holds a few hundred thousand clones; about 88% were observed only once. The ten largest clonotypes hold 3.6% of the sample.

Whole blood was collected in K2EDTA tubes by collaborating institutions according to the institutions' own protocols. For TCRbeta analysis, collaborator samples were shipped as frozen whole blood, as isolated PBMCs, or as DNA extracted from either sample type. This clone was seen once. The antigen it recognizes is unknown. No base quality values were provided; no much bigger clone lies one nucleotide off. In the germline V gene (reference sequence), CDR1 corresponds to LNHDA and CDR2 to SQIVND. V is trimmed back by 6 bases and J by 1 base, and the junction contains 4 bases that no gene match accounts for. From its cysteine to its phenylalanine, the CDR3 spans 14 amino acids. Only the CDR3 part of the read is kept: 42 bases, read in frame from the first base.

Sequences were obtained from peripheral blood. This TCR was recovered from a man aged 18 to 29 with active or convalescent COVID-19. The receptor chain draws on TRBV19 and TRBJ2-3; 7 middle bases align to TRBD1. CDR3 protein: CASRNDRGTDTQYF. The DNA is TGTGCCAGTAGAAACGACAGGGGCACAGATACGCAGTATTTT. Beyond the CDR3, the reference TRBV19 and TRBJ2-3 genes provide the residues; the full variable domain reads: DGGITQSPKYLFRKEGQNVTLSCEQNLNHDAMYWYRQDPGQGLRLIYYSQIVNDFQKGDIAEGYSVSREKKESFPLTVTSAQKNPTAFYLCASRNDRGTDTQYFGPGTRLTVL.